A single T cell receptor beta chain is shown here with its context. The antigen it recognizes is unknown. Nothing much larger sits one base from this clone, and base qualities are not available. The CDR3 regions of human TCRbeta chains were analyzed by immunosequencing. Turning to the authors' computational methods: Repertoire TCRs were matched against a reference library of SARS-CoV-2-specific TCRs generated with the MIRA antigen-specificity platform. Breadth was defined as the fraction of unique TCRs that were SARS-CoV-2-associated, and depth was defined as the fraction of total T cells that were SARS-CoV-2-associated. Using the MIRA data, every spike-specific TCR was mapped to the spike region that the TCR reacted to and assigned to either a CD4 or a CD8 class. Log10-transformed breadth and depth values were compared by one-way ANOVA with Sidak's multiple comparisons tests. The clones in this table, taken by TCRdb from immuneACCESS, are in-frame only. Not every clone is retained; where verified, under half of the shortfall comes from an unresolved V gene, and the cause of the rest is unknown. V and J calls and clone size are given by that table; D and trimming were obtained from the DNA. The sample table contains some 120,000 clones; only one count was recorded for 93% of them. Approximately 3% of the sample is held by the ten biggest clonotypes.

The time point label, read with the paper, signifies: baseline before first vaccination. Vaccinee samples were obtained from the UK trials COV001 and COV002, which included a single-blind randomized controlled phase 2/3 trial of AZD1222 (ChAdOx1 nCoV-19) in healthy adults. For TCRbeta chain sequencing, PBMC samples were collected from trial participants at day 0 and at day 28 after the second dose. These data come from a study of T cell responses to AZD1222 COVID-19 vaccine (dated by TCRdb to about 2021). The study in broad terms: AZD1222 recipients with second doses at about 4 weeks or about 12 weeks were pooled, because spike-specific TCR depth and breadth did not differ between schedules. Trial participants were enrolled into age subgroups of 18-55, 56-69 and 70-plus years, which contained approximately 150, 28 and 58 TCR-sequenced participants, respectively. A total of over 230 trial participants underwent TCR sequencing, of whom 207 received two doses of AZD1222 and about 25 received two doses of the MenACWY control vaccine.

Overall study results and their limits: Reportedly, close to half of the unique spike-specific TCRs recognized epitopes lying outside the regions that are mutated in the B.1.351 and B.1.1.7 variants. Conclusions about previously exposed vaccinees are limited because only six or seven AZD1222 recipients were SARS-CoV-2 seropositive at baseline. Participants were mostly white British, with more females than males. The authors suggested clonal diversity may have been underestimated. Vaccine-associated CD4 TCRs spanned the whole spike protein, with dominant responses in regions 160-218 and 743-854. In the small 56-69-year group, the increase in depth fell short of significance, most likely because of low power. Spike-specific TCR breadth and depth rose significantly after two AZD1222 doses compared with day 0 and with MenACWY recipients. Because no samples from the day 14 peak response were available, repertoires could be characterized only after the peak T cell response.

The germline V gene specifies SGDLS as CDR1 and YYNGEE as CDR2. At the junction V is shortened by 4 bases and J by 0 bases, with 2 bases in between. Including cysteine and phenylalanine, the CDR3 has 13 amino acids. Of the read, only the CDR3 DNA is kept; its 39 bases are in frame from base 1. The TCR was taken from an adult in good health. The rearranged chain carries TRBV9 and TRBJ2-6; no D gene can be assigned with confidence. The sample was peripheral blood, taken on day 0 of AZD1222 vaccination. In nucleotide form, the sequence is TGTGCCAGCAGCTTCTCTGGGGCCAACGTCCTGACTTTC. Translated, it gives CASSFSGANVLTF.